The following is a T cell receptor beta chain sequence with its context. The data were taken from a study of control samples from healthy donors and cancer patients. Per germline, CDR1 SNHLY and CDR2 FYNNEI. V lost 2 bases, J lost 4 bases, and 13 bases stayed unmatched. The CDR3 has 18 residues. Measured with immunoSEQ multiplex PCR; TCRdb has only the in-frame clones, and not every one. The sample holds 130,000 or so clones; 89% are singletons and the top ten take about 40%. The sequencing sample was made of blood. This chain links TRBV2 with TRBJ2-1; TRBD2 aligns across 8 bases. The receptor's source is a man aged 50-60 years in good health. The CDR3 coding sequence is TGTGCCAGCAGTGAAAGTTGGCTAGCGGGTACTACTTACAATGAGCAGTTCTTC. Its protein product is CASSESWLAGTTYNEQFF. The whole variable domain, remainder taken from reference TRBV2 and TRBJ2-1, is EPEVTQTPSHQVTQMGQEVILRCVPISNHLYFYWYRQILGQKVEFLVSFYNNEISEKSEIFDDQFSVERPDGSNFTLKIRSTKLEDSAMYFCASSESWLAGTTYNEQFFGPGTRLTVL.